This TCR beta chain is drawn from a study of Graves' ophthalmopathy and Graves' hyperthyroidism. TCR beta CDR3 amplification used RNA transcripts. HTBI primers primed a first-round RT-PCR, and a second-round multiplex PCR followed. TCRdb recomputed calls from the multiplex PCR reads with MiXCR, one row per CDR3 protein. The table shows some 750,000 distinct CDR3 sequences, with roughly 40% occurring only once. With 3 bases clipped from V and 4 bases from J, the junction kept 6 bases outside the gene matches. The CDR3 runs 15 residues. Germline V gene lookup returns CDR1 WNHNN and CDR2 SYGVQD (reference sequence). This clonotype was seen at least ten times.

Sequenced sample: peripheral blood. This TCR was sampled from an adult man with Graves' ophthalmopathy. The V call is TRBV10-1, the J call TRBJ2-7; TRBD2 agrees at 10 bases. The CDR3 nucleotides read TGCGCCAGCAGTGACAGTACTAGCGGGAAGTACGAGCAGTACTTC. It is translated as CASSDSTSGKYEQYF.